The sequence of this T cell receptor beta chain was determined in a study of blood T cell repertoires in COVID-19. Looking at the study overall: The United States, Italy and Spain were the sources of the acute and convalescent COVID-19 samples.

By share, this clone ranks as medium-sized. The CDR3 runs 16 residues. Trimming removed 0 bases at V and 5 bases at J, with 14 bases between. Germline lookup yields CDR1 SGHNT and CDR2 YYREEE (reference sequence). TCRdb keeps only in-frame clones here, not all; method: immunoSEQ multiplex PCR. The table includes about 73,000 clones, roughly nine tenths detected once. The V gene is TRBV5-4, the J gene TRBJ2-2; D may be TRBD2 (5 bases). This TCR was recovered from a woman between 18 and 29 years old with acute or convalescent COVID-19. The sequenced material came from peripheral blood. CDR3 coding DNA: TGTGCCAGCAGCTTGGGAGGCGGGTCGGGGACCGGGGAGCTGTTTTTT. Its translation: CASSLGGGSGTGELFF.